A single sample gave rise to the 11 T cell receptor beta chains below, sequenced in a study of patients and donors after allogeneic stem cell transplantation. Each CDR3 protein is one row after TCRdb ran MiXCR on the RT-PCR reads. Of over 400,000 distinct CDR3 sequences detected, roughly 17% appear once; the ten largest clones hold just over 7%. What was sequenced was blood, either unsorted or a sorted T cell fraction (not recorded which). The source of these receptors is a human donor who was either an allogeneic HSCT recipient or a stem cell or donor lymphocyte infusion donor (not recorded which). It is not recorded whose cells these are; they may come from a transplant donor.

The gene calls are TRBV7-8 and TRBJ1-5, with a possible D match to TRBD1 (5 bases). The ends were cut back, 3 bases at V and 7 bases at J, with 7 bases in the middle. CDR1 SGHVS and CDR2 FQNEAQ come from the germline V gene. The CDR3 extends over 12 amino acids. This CDR3 is CASSLRQQPQHF. DNA of the CDR3: TGTGCCAGCAGCTTGAGACAGCAGCCCCAGCATTTT.

This clonotype was seen just once. The chain carries TRBV4-2 and TRBJ1-1; no clear D gene. The CDR3 runs 14 residues. In germline, CDR1 is LGHNA, CDR2 YNFKEQ. V shed 0 bases and J shed 1 base, with 6 bases lying between them. The CDR3 reads CASSQELRNTEAFF. The DNA of the CDR3 is TGTGCCAGCAGCCAAGAACTGAGGAACACTGAAGCTTTCTTT.

This clonotype was picked up a small number of times. The chain uses TRBV4-3 and TRBJ2-3; 12 nucleotides line up with TRBD2. The germline CDR1 and CDR2 sequences are LGHNA and YSLEER. This CDR3 comprises 17 residues. Germline trimming cut 3 bases from V and 0 bases from J; bases unmatched to any gene: 4. The CDR3 DNA is TGCGCCAGCAGCCATAGACTAGCGGGAGCTAGCACAGATACGCAGTATTTT. Translating it yields CASSHRLAGASTDTQYF.

Only a few counts were recorded for this clonotype. The chain joins TRBV12-3 or TRBV12-4 to TRBJ2-3; the D call may be TRBD1 or TRBD2 (5 bases each). The V end was cut by 2 bases, the J end by 2 bases, with 14 bases between. The CDR3 loop spans 16 amino acids. Here the CDR3 reads CASSLREAGTTDTQYF. In DNA form, the CDR3 reads TGTGCCAGCAGTTTACGAGAGGCAGGGACCACAGATACGCAGTATTTT.

This clonotype was seen once. This chain joins TRBV20-1 and TRBJ2-7; the D is unclear. The germline gives CDR1 DFQATT, CDR2 SNEGSKA (reference sequence). CDR3 size: 13 residues. The V end lost 6 bases, the J end lost 3 bases, and 15 bases lay between the germline ends. CDR3 sequence: CSAGQPDHYEQYF. The CDR3 bases are TGCAGTGCCGGGCAGCCGGACCACTACGAGCAGTACTTC.

This clonotype was observed many times. This chain links TRBV20-1 with TRBJ2-6; 8 bases match TRBD1. This CDR3 is built from 16 residues. Germline CDR1 is DFQATT and CDR2 is SNEGSKA (reference sequence). Losses at the gene ends were 0 bases for V and 2 bases for J; bases not matched to a gene: 3. This chain's CDR3 is CSARDSQGAGANVLTF. The CDR3 DNA reads as TGCAGTGCTAGAGATTCACAGGGGGCTGGGGCCAACGTCCTGACTTTC.

This clonotype was seen a handful of times. The rearrangement joins TRBV9 to TRBJ1-3; no clear D gene. This CDR3 comprises 15 residues. Trimming removed 0 bases from V and 0 bases from J, with 7 bases in between. The germline V gene encodes CDR1 SGDLS and CDR2 YYNGEE. The CDR3: CASSVEEGSGNTIYF. The DNA of the CDR3 is TGTGCCAGCAGCGTAGAGGAGGGCTCTGGAAACACCATATATTTT.

The chain combines TRBV19 with TRBJ2-2; 9 bases fit TRBD2. V was pared by 5 bases and J by 4 bases, with 5 bases of the junction left unmatched. The germline V gene has CDR1 LNHDA and CDR2 SQIVND (reference sequence). The CDR3 sequence is 15 residues long. Here the CDR3 DNA reads TGTGCCAGTAGTGCAGGGACTAGCCTCACCGGGGAGCTGTTTTTT. Translated, it gives CASSAGTSLTGELFF.

This clonotype occurred a few times. V and J are TRBV4-1 and TRBJ1-3; 8 bases agree with TRBD1. The CDR3 sequence is 16 residues long. The germline V gene has CDR1 MGHRA and CDR2 YSYEKL. V lost 1 base to trimming and J lost 2 bases; unmatched junction nucleotides: 4. CDR3 nucleotide sequence: TGCGCCAGCAGCCAAGGACAGGGGCCGGCTGGAAACACCATATATTTT. It encodes CASSQGQGPAGNTIYF.

This clonotype occurred a few times. This chain links TRBV3-1 with TRBJ2-1; TRBD2 matches at 7 bases. This CDR3 contains 12 residues. Germline V gives CDR1 LGHDT, CDR2 YNNKEL (reference sequence). J was trimmed by 14 bases and V by 2 bases; bases with no gene match: 6. CDR3 sequence: CASSQRSGEEFF. CDR3 coding DNA: TGTGCCAGCAGCCAACGAAGCGGGGAAGAGTTCTTC.

This clonotype was recorded at least ten times. The chain links TRBV15 to TRBJ2-2; unclear D gene. Germline V lookup: CDR1 LNHNV, CDR2 YYDKDF (reference sequence). The CDR3 totals 14 residues. Trimming pared 1 base from V and 3 bases from J, leaving 6 bases between. In DNA, the CDR3 is TGTGCCACCAGCAGAGTTAGGGACACCGGGGAGCTGTTTTTT. It translates to CATSRVRDTGELFF.